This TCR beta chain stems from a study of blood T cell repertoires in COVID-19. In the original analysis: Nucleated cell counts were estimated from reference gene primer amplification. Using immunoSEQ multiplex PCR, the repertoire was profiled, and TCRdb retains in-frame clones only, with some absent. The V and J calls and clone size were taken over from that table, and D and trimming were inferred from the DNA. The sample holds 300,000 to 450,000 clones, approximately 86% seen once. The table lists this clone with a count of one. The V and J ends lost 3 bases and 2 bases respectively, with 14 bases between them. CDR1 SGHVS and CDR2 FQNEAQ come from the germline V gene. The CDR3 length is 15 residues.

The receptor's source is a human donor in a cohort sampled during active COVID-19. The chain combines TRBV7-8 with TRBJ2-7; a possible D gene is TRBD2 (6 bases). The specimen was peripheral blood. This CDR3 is CASSFRGSIAYEQYF. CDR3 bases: TGTGCCAGCAGCTTCCGGGGGTCTATCGCCTACGAGCAGTACTTC.